The 11 T cell receptor beta chains listed next were all sequenced from one sample in a study of cytomegalovirus exposure and HLA in healthy donors. PCR amplification relied on 60 Vbeta primers (plus 13 Jbeta primers). Using immunoSEQ multiplex PCR, the repertoire was profiled, and TCRdb retains in-frame clones only, with some absent. Here the sample spans about 55,000 clones, 65% to 85% being singletons. Input material: PBMCs. Receptor source: a female donor in good health and CMV-seronegative.

V usage is TRBV10-3 and J usage is TRBJ2-3, with D maybe TRBD2 (6 bases). Germline V CDR1 and CDR2: ENHRY, SYGVKD. The ends were cut back, 4 bases at V and 0 bases at J, with 8 bases in the middle. The length of the CDR3 is 14 residues. CDR3 nucleotides: TGTGCCATCAGTGGCGGGGCTAGCACAGATACGCAGTATTTT. It yields the protein CAISGGASTDTQYF.

The J gene is TRBJ2-3, the V gene TRBV28; 8 bases line up with TRBD1. Trimming removed 7 bases from V and 2 bases from J; junction bases left unmatched: 5. Germline values: CDR1 MDHEN, CDR2 SYDVKM. This CDR3 spans 14 amino acids. CDR3 in DNA: TGTGCCAGCAACCTCCAGGGGGCCACAGATACGCAGTATTTT. Translating gives CASNLQGATDTQYF.

The V gene is TRBV7-2, the J gene TRBJ1-6; 7 nucleotides agree with TRBD1. The CDR3 loop spans 15 amino acids. Per the germline V gene, CDR1 is SGHTA and CDR2 is FQGNSA. With V trimmed by 4 bases and J by 10 bases, 10 bases remained unmatched. In DNA, the CDR3 is TGTGCCAGCAGCTCCCGACAGGGTGAGGGGTCACCCCTCCACTTT. This codes for CASSSRQGEGSPLHF.

This clone was seen once. The rearrangement links TRBV27 to TRBJ2-7; D is ambiguous. The CDR3 length is 9 residues. Germline CDR1 and CDR2: MNHEY and SMNVEV (reference sequence). CDR3 residues: CSPPNEQYF. Here the CDR3 DNA reads TGTTCACCCCCTAACGAGCAGTACTTC.

The rearrangement joins TRBV28 to TRBJ2-5; D possibly corresponds to TRBD2 (6 bases). The J call is in doubt because the DNA end fits TRBJ2-7 better. The germline gives CDR1 MDHEN, CDR2 SYDVKM. CDR3 length: 15 amino acids. CDR3 in amino acids: CASSLRGGAIDEQYF. The CDR3 nucleotides read TGTGCCAGCAGTTTACGCGGCGGGGCGATCGACGAGCAGTACTTC.

The CDR3 spells CASRQGAGNSPLHF. The CDR3 bases are TGTGCCAGCAGGCAGGGGGCTGGAAATTCACCCCTCCACTTT. V gene TRBV6-6 combines with J gene TRBJ1-6, with 8 bases aligning to TRBD1. This CDR3 is built from 14 residues. V gave up 6 bases and J gave up 7 bases; unmatched junction bases: 5. Germline CDR1 is MNHNY and CDR2 is SVGAGI (reference sequence).

V and J are TRBV28 and TRBJ2-7; 8 nucleotides line up with TRBD1. This CDR3 region has 15 residues. The V gene end was trimmed by 5 bases and the J gene end by 3 bases; junction bases not matched to a gene: 9. Germline CDR1 MDHEN, CDR2 SYDVKM. The CDR3 nucleotides read TGTGCCAGCAGTCTCACCGGACAGGGCTACTACGAGCAGTACTTC. Amino acid sequence: CASSLTGQGYYEQYF.

The J gene is TRBJ2-5, the V gene TRBV5-4; TRBD2 is a possible D gene (5 bases). The CDR3 totals 15 residues. Germline lookup yields CDR1 SGHNT and CDR2 YYREEE (reference sequence). Trimming cost V 2 bases and J 3 bases, with 14 bases left between them. CDR3 nucleotide sequence: TGTGCCAGCAGCTTAGACCTGGAGGTAAAAGAGACCCAGTACTTC. This sequence encodes CASSLDLEVKETQYF.

This chain joins TRBV7-9 and TRBJ1-5; 7 positions agree with TRBD1. J lost 3 bases, V lost 3 bases, and 2 bases had no gene match. Germline V lookup: CDR1 SEHNR, CDR2 FQNEAQ (reference sequence). This CDR3 spans 14 amino acids. DNA for the CDR3: TGTGCCAGCAGCTTTGGACAGGCCAATCAGCCCCAGCATTTT. As protein: CASSFGQANQPQHF.

This chain links TRBV5-4 with TRBJ2-6, with TRBD1 identical over 7 bases. Trimming cost V 3 bases and J 0 bases; bases outside gene matches: 3. Germline-derived CDR1 and CDR2 are SGHNT and YYREEE (reference sequence). This CDR3 has 16 residues. The DNA for the CDR3 is TGTGCCAGCAGCTACGGGACAGACTCTGGGGCCAACGTCCTGACTTTC. The encoded protein is CASSYGTDSGANVLTF. The complete variable domain, with remaining parts taken from reference TRBV5-4 and TRBJ2-6, reads ETGVTQSPTHLIKTRGQQVTLRCSSQSGHNTVSWYQQALGQGPQFIFQYYREEENGRGNFPPRFSGLQFPNYSSELNVNALELDDSALYLCASSYGTDSGANVLTFGAGSRLTVL.

The V and J genes are TRBV6-1 and TRBJ2-3; TRBD1 might be the D (6 bases). The CDR3 covers 15 residues. The germline V and J ends were trimmed by 6 bases and 2 bases, with 15 bases remaining between them. Germline CDR1 MNHNS, CDR2 SASEGT. CDR3 in DNA: TGTGCCAGCAGGGTAGGCGACAGGTCCACAGATACGCAGTATTTT. Translating gives CASRVGDRSTDTQYF.